The 3 T cell receptor beta chains presented below share a single source sample, sequenced in a study of T cell responses to AZD1222 COVID-19 vaccine. The assay was immunoSEQ multiplex PCR, and TCRdb's table has in-frame clones only and misses some. The sample yields some 60,000 clones, 70% to 80% seen once. The sequences come from peripheral blood, collected 28 days after the second AZD1222 dose. These receptors were collected from an adult who received the AZD1222 COVID-19 vaccine.

This clone was detected a few times. CDR3 sequence: CASSSFTGELFF. The CDR3 nucleotides read TGTGCCAGCAGCTCCTTTACCGGGGAGCTGTTTTTT. The V and J genes are TRBV7-8 and TRBJ2-2; D is uncertain. V was cut by 4 bases and J by 5 bases, with 5 bases left in between. This CDR3 has 12 amino acids. The germline V gene encodes CDR1 SGHVS and CDR2 FQNEAQ.

The V and J genes are TRBV6-5 and TRBJ1-6; D gene unclear. This CDR3 comprises 15 residues. V lost 1 base, J lost 8 bases, and 12 bases lay in between. Germline V lookup: CDR1 MNHEY, CDR2 SVGAGI. The CDR3 sequence: CASSYYNTGDSPLHF. The CDR3 DNA is TGTGCCAGCAGTTACTACAACACCGGGGATTCACCCCTCCACTTT.

The gene calls are TRBV3-1 (or the pseudogene TRBV3-2) and TRBJ1-2; D remains unclear. V lost 0 bases and J lost 5, with 4 bases in between. Per the germline V gene, CDR1 is LGHDT and CDR2 is YNNKEL (reference sequence). The CDR3 is 12 amino acids. CDR3 nucleotide sequence: TGTGCCAGCAGCCAAGAGGCGTATGGCTACACCTTC. Its protein is CASSQEAYGYTF.